Each of the 18 T cell receptor beta chains below was sequenced from the same sample in a study of shared clonotypes between healthy human individuals. Repertoires were generated with immunoSEQ multiplex PCR, while TCRdb's copy carries only in-frame clones and drops some. The sample holds over 2 million clones, 92% seen once. Sequences were obtained from naive CD4+ T cells from PBMCs. The subset here: CD45RA+ positively selected. Every receptor here comes from a man between 18 and 29 years old in good health. Some clones in this sample may be carry-over from other donors' samples.

V gene TRBV7-2 combines with J gene TRBJ2-5, with a tentative D call TRBD2 (5 bases). CDR3 length equals 15 residues. Per the germline V gene, CDR1 is SGHTA and CDR2 is FQGNSA. The ends were cut back, 5 bases at V and 1 base at J, with 14 bases in the middle. Here the CDR3 DNA reads TGTGCCAGCAGCCAAGTTGGGCGGGCCCAAGAGACCCAGTACTTC. It codes for CASSQVGRAQETQYF.

This clone was counted a single time. V usage is TRBV6-1 and J usage is TRBJ1-1, with 8 bases aligning to TRBD1. V lost 6 bases and J lost 5; bases outside the gene matches: 5. Looked up from germline, CDR1 is MNHNS and CDR2 is SASEGT. CDR3 size: 13 residues. The CDR3 nucleotides read TGTGCCAGCAGGGAGACAGGGGAAACTGAAGCTTTCTTT. It is translated as CASRETGETEAFF.

The rearrangement links TRBV6-5 to TRBJ2-1; D gene ambiguous. This CDR3 has 12 residues. Trimming left V 6 bases short and J 9 bases short, with 12 bases between. Looked up from germline, CDR1 is MNHEY and CDR2 is SVGAGI. In DNA form, the CDR3 reads TGTGCCAGCAGGGATGCCCGTCGTGAGCAGTTCTTC. Residues: CASRDARREQFF.

J is TRBJ1-1 and V is TRBV28; possibly TRBD1 for D (6 bases). Germline lookup yields CDR1 MDHEN and CDR2 SYDVKM. This CDR3 has 15 amino acids. V was clipped by 5 bases and J by 0 bases, with 13 bases between them. CDR3 sequence (DNA): TGTGCCAGCAGTGCCAACAGGGTCATGAACACTGAAGCTTTCTTT. Its translation is CASSANRVMNTEAFF.

The chain is built from TRBV7-2 and TRBJ1-4; D uncertain. The germline V and J ends were trimmed by 5 bases and 3 bases, with 10 bases remaining between them. This CDR3 comprises 14 residues. Germline loops: CDR1 SGHTA, CDR2 FQGNSA. CDR3 amino acids: CASSLFGSNEKLFF. As DNA, the CDR3 is TGTGCCAGCAGCCTTTTTGGCTCTAATGAAAAACTGTTTTTT.

Here the CDR3 reads CASRSLAASAYEQYF. The CDR3 DNA follows: TGTGCCAGCAGATCACTAGCGGCATCCGCCTACGAGCAGTACTTC. The chain carries TRBV11-2 and TRBJ2-7; 8 nucleotides agree with TRBD2. Per the germline V gene, CDR1 is SGHAT and CDR2 is FQNNGV. The CDR3 length is 15 residues. With V trimmed by 6 bases and J by 2 bases, 9 bases remained unmatched.

J is TRBJ1-2 and V is TRBV5-4; 8 bases match TRBD1. V shed 0 bases and J 4 bases; nucleotides not matched to a gene: 8. The germline V gene has CDR1 SGHNT and CDR2 YYREEE (reference sequence). The CDR3 is 16 amino acids. The CDR3, as DNA: TGTGCCAGCAGCTTGGCCGGACAGGGCGGGATCTATGGCTACACCTTC. It translates to CASSLAGQGGIYGYTF.

The J gene is TRBJ2-5, the V gene TRBV28, with D perhaps TRBD1 or TRBD2 (5 bases each). The CDR3 is 17 residues long. Looked up from germline, CDR1 is MDHEN and CDR2 is SYDVKM. Deletions cut 2 bases from V and 1 base from J, with 17 bases between. CDR3 bases: TGTGCCAGCAGTTTAGATCCCGGGGACGCCATCCAAGAGACCCAGTACTTC. Translating it yields CASSLDPGDAIQETQYF.

The V gene is TRBV14, the J gene TRBJ2-5, with 10 bases fitting TRBD2. J lost 5 bases, V lost 3 bases, and 9 bases had no gene match. The V gene's germline CDR1 is SGHDN and CDR2 FVKESK. The CDR3 is 16 amino acids. The CDR3, as DNA: TGTGCCAGCAGCCAGTCCCTTAGCGGGAGGTTTGAGACCCAGTACTTC. Amino acids: CASSQSLSGRFETQYF.

This chain joins TRBV13 and TRBJ2-7; 12 nucleotides align to TRBD2. The CDR3 contains 18 residues. Germline values: CDR1 PRHDT, CDR2 FYEKMQ (reference sequence). With V trimmed by 2 bases and J by 0 bases, 8 bases remained unmatched. In DNA form, the CDR3 reads TGTGCCAGCAGCTTACGACTAGCGGGGGACCTAAGCTCCTACGAGCAGTACTTC. This codes for CASSLRLAGDLSSYEQYF.

V and J are TRBV11-3 and TRBJ2-2, with a possible D match to TRBD1 (6 bases). The CDR3 runs to 16 residues. CDR1 is SGHNT and CDR2 is YENEEA in the germline V gene. Trimming took off 0 bases at V and 5 bases at J, with 13 bases between the two ends. The CDR3 loop reads CASSLDGGPGTGELFF. Here the CDR3 DNA reads TGTGCCAGCAGCTTAGATGGGGGCCCGGGAACCGGGGAGCTGTTTTTT.

A single count supports this clone. The V and J genes are TRBV5-1 and TRBJ2-1; possible D gene TRBD1, 5 bases. V was clipped by 0 bases and J by 5 bases, with 9 bases between them. Germline V gene lookup returns CDR1 SGHRS and CDR2 YFSETQ. The CDR3 has 14 amino acids. The CDR3 region is CASSLVVGDNEQFF. The CDR3 DNA reads as TGCGCCAGCAGCTTGGTTGTAGGGGACAATGAGCAGTTCTTC.

Remarks on this clone: Other DNA sequences within the sample encode an identical CDR3. The chain couples TRBV5-1 to TRBJ1-2; TRBD1 aligns across 7 bases. This CDR3 is built from 13 residues. V gave up 2 bases and J gave up 3 bases; unmatched junction bases: 1. In germline, CDR1 is SGHRS, CDR2 YFSETQ. CDR3 loop: CASSFTGDYGYTF. The CDR3 DNA reads TGCGCCAGCAGCTTTACAGGGGACTATGGCTACACCTTC. Using reference TRBV5-1 and TRBJ1-2 for the parts outside the CDR3, the full variable domain is KAGVTQTPRYLIKTRGQQVTLSCSPISGHRSVSWYQQTPGQGLQFLFEYFSETQRNKGNFPGRFSGRQFSNSRSEMNVSTLELGDSALYLCASSFTGDYGYTFGSGTRLTVV.

Remarks on this clone: Distinct nucleotide sequences in the sample also encode this CDR3. CDR3 residues: CASSADRGNEQFF. CDR3 nucleotides: TGCGCCAGCAGCGCGGACAGGGGCAATGAGCAGTTCTTC. V is TRBV5-1 and J is TRBJ2-1, with 9 bases identical to TRBD1. The ends lost 4 bases at V and 6 bases at J; junction bases unmatched: 2. The V gene's germline CDR1 is SGHRS and CDR2 YFSETQ. The CDR3 is 13 amino acids.

V and J are TRBV4-3 and TRBJ2-7; TRBD2 might be the D (5 bases). Per the germline V gene, CDR1 is LGHNA and CDR2 is YSLEER. The CDR3 runs 14 residues. Between the trimmed V and J ends, which lost 1 base and 6 bases, there was a span of 13 bases. Here the CDR3 DNA reads TGCGCCAGCAGCCAAGTTGGGGTCGCGGGCGAGCAGTACTTC. Its protein product is CASSQVGVAGEQYF.

This clone showed up just a few times. The same CDR3 is also encoded by other DNA sequences in this sample. V gene TRBV28 combines with J gene TRBJ1-1, with D hard to call. From germline, CDR1 is MDHEN and CDR2 SYDVKM. V was clipped by 8 bases and J by 4 bases, with 11 bases between them. The CDR3 has 12 amino acids. CDR3 sequence reads: CASGGWGTEAFF. CDR3 sequence (DNA): TGTGCCAGCGGAGGGTGGGGCACTGAAGCTTTCTTT.

The chain joins TRBV4-1 to TRBJ2-7; unclear D gene. Germline CDR1 is MGHRA and CDR2 is YSYEKL. V was shortened by 0 bases and J by 3 bases, with 15 bases between the two germline ends. The CDR3 extends over 16 amino acids. CDR3 coding DNA: TGCGCCAGCAGCCAAGACATTTCAGTGAGAAGCTACGAGCAGTACTTC. This translates into CASSQDISVRSYEQYF.

This rearrangement joins TRBV2 to TRBJ2-5; D is ambiguous. The V and J ends lost 0 bases and 2 bases respectively, with 7 bases between them. The CDR3 is made up of 14 amino acids. Germline-derived CDR1 and CDR2 are SNHLY and FYNNEI. The CDR3 DNA is TGTGCCAGCAGTGAAGCTCGGGTGCAAGAGACCCAGTACTTC. It is translated as CASSEARVQETQYF.